This T cell receptor beta chain was found in a study of OX40 agonist ivuxolimab in advanced cancers. Between the trimmed V and J ends, which lost 7 bases and 4 bases, there was a span of 16 bases. Germline V gives CDR1 LNHDA, CDR2 SQIVND (reference sequence). CDR3 length: 14 residues. A single count supports this clone. Its antigen remains unknown. Study-wide findings and caveats: CD8+ T cells averaged more expanded clones than CD4+.

Assay used: immunoSEQ multiplex PCR; TCRdb lists only in-frame clones, some missing. The data show 50,000 to 70,000 clones, 80% to 85% seen once. The receptor was isolated from an adult with an advanced solid tumor such as melanoma, head and neck, liver or kidney cancer. Sequencing used CD4+ or CD8+ T cells sorted from blood, obtained in a trial of the OX40 agonist ivuxolimab. The rearrangement joins TRBV19 to TRBJ1-2; tentative D call: TRBD1 (6 bases). The CDR3 DNA follows: TGTGCCAGTACCGCCCGTGGACAGCCCTATGGCTACACCTTC. It codes for CASTARGQPYGYTF. The full variable domain, its missing parts supplied by reference TRBV19 and TRBJ1-2, is DGGITQSPKYLFRKEGQNVTLSCEQNLNHDAMYWYRQDPGQGLRLIYYSQIVNDFQKGDIAEGYSVSREKKESFPLTVTSAQKNPTAFYLCASTARGQPYGYTFGSGTRLTVV.